This TCR beta chain was identified in a study of control samples from healthy donors and cancer patients. Data came from immunoSEQ multiplex PCR; TCRdb stores just in-frame clones and leaves some out. There are about 86,000 clones in the sample; roughly 93% occur only once, and about 1.5% lies in the top ten. CDR1 is SGHVS and CDR2 is FNYEAQ in the germline V gene. This CDR3 comprises 16 residues. V was clipped by 0 bases and J by 7 bases; unmatched bases: 5. Only one count was recorded for this clone. The rearrangement links TRBV7-6 to TRBJ2-3; TRBD2 aligns across 12 bases. The sequence derives from a young woman in good health. The sample taken for sequencing was blood. The CDR3 region has the DNA TGTGCCAGCAGCTTAGCCGAAACTAGCGGGGGGAATACGCAGTATTTT. It translates to CASSLAETSGGNTQYF.